This entry describes one TCR beta chain. Its target is not known. This specimen belongs to a study of T cell repertoires in cytomegalovirus infection. Whole-study context: It was recently identified HLA-C-restricted and well-studied HLA-B-restricted CMV epitopes that the study used. Based on public TCR beta signatures, there were indications of CMV infection and of a matching HLA type. General study points: Predominance within the ex vivo response was attributable to HLA-C-restricted CMV-specific TCR beta clonotypes. Carriers of CMV plus the relevant HLA were identified by cumulative public TCR beta family frequency.

The CDR3 spans 15 residues. Germline V gene sequence: CDR1 SGHTA, CDR2 FQGNSA. J lost 7 bases, V lost 5 bases, and 9 bases had no gene match. TCRdb passed the reads through MiXCR, listing each CDR3 protein once. This sample has approximately 470,000 distinct CDR3 sequences, with approximately 46% found just once. The rearrangement uses TRBV7-2 and TRBJ1-4; 8 bases are shared with TRBD1. This clonotype was sampled from a human donor in good health (CMV status not recorded). Some clones in this sample may be carry-over from other donors' samples. Sequences were derived from cultured PBMCs, sampled from culture after CMV antigen stimulation. In DNA form, the CDR3 reads TGTGCCAGCAGCCGTACAGGGGGAGGGAGTGAAAAACTGTTTTTT. This translates into CASSRTGGGSEKLFF.